This TCR beta chain was found in a study of T cells in Graves' hyperthyroidism and ophthalmopathy (dated by TCRdb to between 2018 and 2020). Regarding the study in general: Peripheral blood samples were taken at initial diagnosis, before any treatment was given. To identify distinguishing TCR V-J signatures, a discovery cohort of about 100 patients was used, comprising 43 with Graves' ophthalmopathy and 57 with stable Graves' hyperthyroidism. Prospective prediction of ophthalmopathy was tested in an independent validation cohort of about 19 hyperthyroidism patients and roughly 16 patients who later progressed to ophthalmopathy. The roughly 94 discovery patients were randomly divided into training and test sets at a 7:3 ratio. Thyroid tissue and blood T-cell repertoires from six or seven Graves' hyperthyroidism patients were also compared in the study. After sampling, hyperthyroidism patients received methimazole starting at 30 mg daily, and ophthalmopathy patients received high-dose intravenous methylprednisolone. TCR Vbeta CDR3 sequencing of 120 to 150 peripheral blood samples (more than 40 ophthalmopathy, some 75 hyperthyroidism and around 17 progressor patients) is reported in the paper. On the study overall, not on this receptor specifically: In validation, the model predicted progression to ophthalmopathy a median of around 6.5 months before onset, with approximately 68% sensitivity and about 75% specificity. Most expanded thyroid clonotypes (frequency above 0.001) were also detected in blood, a finding suggesting that blood repertoires may reflect thyroid immune responses. Sample size was not statistically predetermined, and investigators were not blinded to group allocation. A 13 V-J signature model separated ophthalmopathy from stable hyperthyroidism, with roughly 88% sensitivity and about 81% specificity in cross-validation and 80%/75% in testing.

Concerning this clonotype itself: This clone's antigen is unknown. The input lacks base qualities; no much larger clone sits a single base away.

The CDR3, from cysteine to phenylalanine, totals 13 residues. Only CDR3 DNA remains: 39 bases, in frame from the first base. V gives up 4 bases and J gives up 7 bases, and the segment between their germline ends measures 11 bases. CDR1 and CDR2 (SGHRS, YFSETQ) derive from the germline V gene. Stable Graves' hyperthyroidism was defined as no progression to ophthalmopathy during 18 months of follow-up. Hyperthyroidism patients were newly diagnosed, with disease duration under 2 months, and aged 18 to 65 years. The study excluded patients with uncontrolled infections, other autoimmune diseases, pregnancy or lactation. Diagnoses relied on clinical symptoms, serum thyroxine and TRAb, thyroid ultrasound and orbital computed tomography. PBMCs were separated from approximately 9.9 ml of fresh peripheral blood using Ficoll-Paque density gradient centrifugation. Trizol reagent was used to extract total RNA, and RNA quality was then checked on an Agilent 2100 Bioanalyzer.

TCR beta CDR3 regions were amplified from RNA transcripts. The TCR CDR3 was subjected to a first round of RT-PCR using the HTBI primer set and the Qiagen OneStep RT-PCR kit. Libraries were constructed in a second round of multiplex PCR, after which size selection and purification were carried out. Libraries were sequenced paired-end with 100 bp reads on an Illumina HiSeq2000. As for the authors' bioinformatics: SOAPnuke was used to process the raw data, with reads discarded if the reads contained adapters or uncalled bases, had a mean Phred below 15, or lacked an exact constant-primer or identifier match. COPE v1.2.5 was used to merge the high-quality paired reads, and each unique nucleotide sequence was defined as a clonotype. MiTCR v1.1 was used to align clonotypes to the IMGT TRBV, TRBD and TRBJ reference segments. The analysis was restricted to V-J combinations with a frequency above 0.0001, which together covered over 99% of the repertoires. A TCS score was defined as the ratio between F50 (clonal expansion) and ExV (chaos), using BLOSUM62-based TCRdist between CDR3 peptides within each V-J. Welch's t-statistics and random forest reduced roughly 500 V-J features to under 15, which were used in a naive Bayes classifier (R e1071). The public sequencing data were trimmed at Q25 with fastp and processed into clonotypes with MiXCR by TCRdb, which kept only in-frame beta chains. Rows are unified per CDR3 protein, each entry keeping the most common DNA and genes. None of the V and J calls come from the authors' own analysis; TCRdb made them. The sample data list under 400,000 distinct CDR3 sequences, and approximately 13% of these were observed just once. The ten biggest clones cover roughly 8.3% of the sample.

The clonotype originates from a woman between 18 and 29 years old with Graves' hyperthyroidism. The V gene is TRBV5-1 and the J gene is TRBJ1-4; possibly the D gene is TRBD1, per 5 matching bases. Sequencing was carried out using blood. The bases are TGCGCCAGCAGCCTTCCAGGGTCTGAAAAACTGTTTTTT. The encoded protein is CASSLPGSEKLFF.